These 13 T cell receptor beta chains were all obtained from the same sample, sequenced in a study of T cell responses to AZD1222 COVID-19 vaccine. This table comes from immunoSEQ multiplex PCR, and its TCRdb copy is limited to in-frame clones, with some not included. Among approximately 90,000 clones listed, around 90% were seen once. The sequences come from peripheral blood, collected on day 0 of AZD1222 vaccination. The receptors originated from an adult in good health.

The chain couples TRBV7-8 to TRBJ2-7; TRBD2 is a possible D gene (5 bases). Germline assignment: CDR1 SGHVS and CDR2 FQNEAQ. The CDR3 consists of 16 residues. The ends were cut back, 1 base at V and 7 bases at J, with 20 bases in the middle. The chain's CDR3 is CASSLGSFTEPGEQYF. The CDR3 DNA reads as TGTGCCAGCAGCTTAGGGAGCTTCACGGAGCCGGGGGAGCAGTACTTC. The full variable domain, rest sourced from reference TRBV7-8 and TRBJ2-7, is GAGVSQSPRYKVAKRGQDVALRCDPISGHVSLFWYQQALGQGPEFLTYFQNEAQLDKSGLPSDRFFAERPEGSVSTLKIQRTQQEDSAVYLCASSLGSFTEPGEQYFGPGTRLTVT.

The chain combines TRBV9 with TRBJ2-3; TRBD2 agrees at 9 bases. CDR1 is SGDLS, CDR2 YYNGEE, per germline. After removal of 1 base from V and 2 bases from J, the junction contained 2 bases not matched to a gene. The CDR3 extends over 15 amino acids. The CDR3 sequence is CASSVPSGTTDTQYF. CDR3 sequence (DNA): TGTGCCAGCAGCGTACCTAGCGGGACCACAGATACGCAGTATTTT.

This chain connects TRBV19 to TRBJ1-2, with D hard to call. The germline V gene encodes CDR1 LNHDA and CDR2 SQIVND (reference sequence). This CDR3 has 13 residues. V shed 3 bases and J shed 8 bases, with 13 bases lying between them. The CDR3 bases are TGTGCCAGTAGTATTCCCCGGGGATTAGGCTACACCTTC. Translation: CASSIPRGLGYTF.

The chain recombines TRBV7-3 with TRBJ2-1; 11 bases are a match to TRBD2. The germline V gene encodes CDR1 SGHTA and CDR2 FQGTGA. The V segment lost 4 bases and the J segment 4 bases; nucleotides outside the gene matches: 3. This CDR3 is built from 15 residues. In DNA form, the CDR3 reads TGTGCCAGCAGCTCTAGCGGGGGGCTGTACAATGAGCAGTTCTTC. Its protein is CASSSSGGLYNEQFF.

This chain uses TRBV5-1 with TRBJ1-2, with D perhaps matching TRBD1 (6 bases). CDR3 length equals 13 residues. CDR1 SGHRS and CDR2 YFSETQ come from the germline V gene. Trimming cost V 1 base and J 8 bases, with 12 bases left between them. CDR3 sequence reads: CASSLQGRDGYTF. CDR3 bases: TGCGCCAGCAGCTTGCAGGGGAGGGACGGCTACACCTTC.

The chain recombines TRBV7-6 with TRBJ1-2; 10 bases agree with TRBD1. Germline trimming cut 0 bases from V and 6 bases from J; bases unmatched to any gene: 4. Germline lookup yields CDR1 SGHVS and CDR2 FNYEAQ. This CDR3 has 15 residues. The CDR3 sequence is CASSLAPGQGNGYTF. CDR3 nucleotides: TGTGCCAGCAGCTTAGCGCCGGGACAGGGGAATGGCTACACCTTC. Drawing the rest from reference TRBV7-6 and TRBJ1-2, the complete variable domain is GAGVSQSPRYKVTKRGQDVALRCDPISGHVSLYWYRQALGQGPEFLTYFNYEAQQDKSGLPNDRFSAERPEGSISTLTIQRTEQRDSAMYRCASSLAPGQGNGYTFGSGTRLTVV.

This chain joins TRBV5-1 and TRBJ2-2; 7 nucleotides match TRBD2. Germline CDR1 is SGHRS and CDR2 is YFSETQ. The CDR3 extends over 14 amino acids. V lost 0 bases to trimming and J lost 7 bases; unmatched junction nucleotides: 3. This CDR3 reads CASSLVPGGGELFF. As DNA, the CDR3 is TGCGCCAGCAGCTTGGTACCGGGGGGCGGGGAGCTGTTTTTT. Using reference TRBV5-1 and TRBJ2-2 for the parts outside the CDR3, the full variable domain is KAGVTQTPRYLIKTRGQQVTLSCSPISGHRSVSWYQQTPGQGLQFLFEYFSETQRNKGNFPGRFSGRQFSNSRSEMNVSTLELGDSALYLCASSLVPGGGELFFGEGSRLTVL.

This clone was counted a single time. The CDR3 bases are TGCGCCAGCAGCCTTGGACGGAGTAGCCTAGCGGGGGTTCAAGAGACCCAGTACTTC. Translation: CASSLGRSSLAGVQETQYF. This chain links TRBV4-1 with TRBJ2-5, with TRBD2 matching over 10 bases. CDR3 length equals 19 residues. CDR1 and CDR2 from the germline V gene are MGHRA and YSYEKL. J was trimmed by 2 bases and V by 4 bases; bases with no gene match: 16.

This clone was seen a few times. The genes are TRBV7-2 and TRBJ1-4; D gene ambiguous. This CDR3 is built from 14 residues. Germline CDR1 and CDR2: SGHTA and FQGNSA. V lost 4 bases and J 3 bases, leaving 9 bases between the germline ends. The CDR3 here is CASSYGPANEKLFF. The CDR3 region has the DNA TGTGCCAGCAGCTACGGACCGGCTAATGAAAAACTGTTTTTT.

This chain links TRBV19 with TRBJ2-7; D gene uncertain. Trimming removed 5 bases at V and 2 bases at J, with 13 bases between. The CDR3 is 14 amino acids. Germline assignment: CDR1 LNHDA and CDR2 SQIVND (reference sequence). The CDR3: CASSSTGTTYEQYF. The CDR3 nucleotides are TGTGCCAGTAGTTCCACCGGAACAACCTACGAGCAGTACTTC. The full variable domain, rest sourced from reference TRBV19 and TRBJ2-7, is DGGITQSPKYLFRKEGQNVTLSCEQNLNHDAMYWYRQDPGQGLRLIYYSQIVNDFQKGDIAEGYSVSREKKESFPLTVTSAQKNPTAFYLCASSSTGTTYEQYFGPGTRLTVT.

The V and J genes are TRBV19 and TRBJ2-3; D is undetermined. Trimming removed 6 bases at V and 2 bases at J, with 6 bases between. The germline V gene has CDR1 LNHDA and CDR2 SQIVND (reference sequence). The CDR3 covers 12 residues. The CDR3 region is CASSGYTDTQYF. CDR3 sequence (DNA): TGTGCCAGTAGCGGGTACACAGATACGCAGTATTTT.

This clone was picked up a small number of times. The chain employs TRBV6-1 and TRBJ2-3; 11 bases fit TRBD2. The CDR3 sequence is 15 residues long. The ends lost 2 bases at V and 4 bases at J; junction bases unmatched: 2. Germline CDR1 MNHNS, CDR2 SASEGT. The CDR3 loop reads CASSEFSGGADTQYF. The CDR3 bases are TGTGCCAGCAGTGAATTTAGCGGGGGGGCAGATACGCAGTATTTT.

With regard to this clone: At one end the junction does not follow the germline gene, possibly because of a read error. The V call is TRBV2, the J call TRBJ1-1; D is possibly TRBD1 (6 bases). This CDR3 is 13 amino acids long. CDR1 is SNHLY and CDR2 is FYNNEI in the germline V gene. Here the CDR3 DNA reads TGTGCCAGCAGCGAAGGGGGACGGAAGGAAGCTTTCTTT. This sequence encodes CASSEGGRKEAFF. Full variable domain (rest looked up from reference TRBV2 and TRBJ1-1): EPEVTQTPSHQVTQMGQEVILRCVPISNHLYFYWYRQILGQKVEFLVSFYNNEISEKSEIFDDQFSVERPDGSNFTLKIRSTKLEDSAMYFCASSEGGRKEAFFGQGTRLTVV.